The present T cell receptor (beta chain) was sequenced within a study of T-cell reconstitution after alpha-beta-depleted transplantation in children. Unique molecular identifiers were incorporated into the prepared TCRbeta library. One entry per CDR3 protein, called by TCRdb with MiXCR from the PCR reads. This table has approximately 400,000 distinct CDR3 sequences, about a tenth appearing once. V dropped 0 bases and J dropped 5 bases, with 14 bases sitting between them. Germline CDR1 reads GTSNPN; CDR2 reads SVGIG (reference sequence). CDR3 length equals 15 residues. Sample: PBMCs from the stem cell graft donor, taken from the stem cell graft. The receptor's source is a human donor who donated a stem cell graft to a child with acute myeloid leukemia. V and J are TRBV30 and TRBJ2-4, with D unclear. The CDR3 loop reads CAWSVGPTAQNIQYF. For the CDR3, the DNA is TGTGCCTGGAGTGTTGGCCCCACGGCCCAAAACATTCAGTACTTC.